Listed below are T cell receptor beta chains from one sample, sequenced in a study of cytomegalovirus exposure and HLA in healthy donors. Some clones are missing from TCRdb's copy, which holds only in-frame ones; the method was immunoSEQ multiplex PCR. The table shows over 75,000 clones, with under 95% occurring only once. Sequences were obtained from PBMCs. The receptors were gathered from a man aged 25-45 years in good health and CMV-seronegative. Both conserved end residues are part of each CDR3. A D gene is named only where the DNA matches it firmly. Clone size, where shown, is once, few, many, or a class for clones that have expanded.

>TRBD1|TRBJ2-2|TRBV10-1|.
TGCGCCAGCAGTGAGGACAGGGAAATTATCGGGGAGCTGTTTTTT
CASSEDREIIGELFF
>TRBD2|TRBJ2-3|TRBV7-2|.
TGTGCCAGCAGCCCAACACGAACCGGGACTAGCGGCACAGATACGCAGTATTTT
CASSPTRTGTSGTDTQYF
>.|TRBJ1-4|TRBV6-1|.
TGTGCCAGCAGCGGCCCCGGGGATGAAAAACTGTTTTTT
CASSGPGDEKLFF
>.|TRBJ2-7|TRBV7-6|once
TGTGCCAGCAGCCCGGGCGGGGGCCGCAAATACGAGCAGTACTTC
CASSPGGGRKYEQYF
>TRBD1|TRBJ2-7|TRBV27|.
TGTGCCAGCAGTTTATCTGGCGGGACAGGGGCCTACGAGCAGTACTTC
CASSLSGGTGAYEQYF
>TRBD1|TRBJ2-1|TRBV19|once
TGTGCCAGTAGTGTTAGATATCACAGGGGGAGCTCCTACAATGAGCAGTTCTTC
CASSVRYHRGSSYNEQFF
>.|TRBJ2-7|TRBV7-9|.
TGTGCCAGCAGCTTACAGGGTTACGAGCAGTACTTC
CASSLQGYEQYF
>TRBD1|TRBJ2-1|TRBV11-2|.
TGTGCCAGCAGCTGGAGATCGGGACAGGGGATCGATGAGCAGTTCTTC
CASSWRSGQGIDEQFF
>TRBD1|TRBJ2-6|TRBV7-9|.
TGTGCCAGCAGAACTCCGGGACAGGGGGCGCCGGGGGCCAACGTCCTGACTTTC
CASRTPGQGAPGANVLTF
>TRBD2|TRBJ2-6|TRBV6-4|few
TGTGCCAGCAGTGACTCTGGGGGGGGCTCTGGGGCCAACGTCCTGACTTTC
CASSDSGGGSGANVLTF
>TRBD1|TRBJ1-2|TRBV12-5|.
TGTGCTAGTGGACGGGACAGGCCTAACTATGGCTACACCTTC
CASGRDRPNYGYTF
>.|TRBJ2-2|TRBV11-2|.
TGTGCCAGCAGCTTAGACGTAGTAAACACCGGGGAGCTGTTTTTT
CASSLDVVNTGELFF